This passage covers 4 T cell receptor beta chains from one sample sequenced in a study of blood T cell repertoires in COVID-19 (dated by TCRdb to 2019 to 2021). Libraries were made using the immunoSEQ multiplex PCR assay. Here the immuneACCESS table is served through TCRdb, limited to in-frame sequences with V and J called. Missing clones are a known gap in these copies; in checked studies unresolved V genes cover under half, and the rest lacks a known reason. The sample data list more than 200,000 clones, and less than 90% of these were observed just once. In total, the top ten clones hold roughly 0.7% of the sample. Sequenced material: peripheral blood. The receptor source for this set is a man in his forties or fifties with acute or convalescent COVID-19.

This clone was seen a handful of times. This chain connects TRBV27 to TRBJ2-2; tentatively, D is TRBD2 (6 bases). This CDR3 is built from 16 residues. The V end was cut by 2 bases, the J end by 1 base, with 11 bases between. Germline CDR1 is MNHEY and CDR2 is SMNVEV (reference sequence). The CDR3 here is CASSLTASVNTGELFF. For the CDR3, the DNA is TGTGCCAGCAGTTTAACGGCTAGCGTGAACACCGGGGAGCTGTTTTTT.

The CDR3 DNA reads as TGTGCCAGTAGTACAGGGTGGGCGGATACGCAGTATTTT. It codes for CASSTGWADTQYF. The chain uses TRBV19 and TRBJ2-3; possibly TRBD1 for D (5 bases). Germline V gene data show CDR1 as LNHDA and CDR2 as SQIVND (reference sequence). Trimming removed 4 bases at V and 6 bases at J, with 11 bases between. The CDR3 is 13 residues long. Together with reference TRBV19 and TRBJ2-3, the CDR3 gives the full variable domain: DGGITQSPKYLFRKEGQNVTLSCEQNLNHDAMYWYRQDPGQGLRLIYYSQIVNDFQKGDIAEGYSVSREKKESFPLTVTSAQKNPTAFYLCASSTGWADTQYFGPGTRLTVL.

The chain uses TRBV27 and TRBJ2-1; D is perhaps TRBD1 (5 bases). V lost 7 bases and J lost 4, with 23 bases in between. Germline assignment: CDR1 MNHEY and CDR2 SMNVEV (reference sequence). The CDR3 length is 17 residues. CDR3 sequence: CASTTRHISGHYNEQFF. DNA for the CDR3: TGTGCCAGCACCACGCGCCATATAAGTGGACATTACAATGAGCAGTTCTTC.

The chain combines TRBV7-9 with TRBJ1-1, with D unclear. The CDR3 has 15 amino acids. V shed 1 base and J shed 1 base, with 10 bases lying between them. The germline CDR1 and CDR2 sequences are SEHNR and FQNEAQ (reference sequence). CDR3 sequence reads: CASSLDLGKNTEAFF. CDR3 DNA sequence: TGTGCCAGCAGCTTAGATCTCGGGAAGAACACTGAAGCTTTCTTT.